This TCR beta chain came from a study of blood T cell repertoires in COVID-19. Study-level information: COVID-19 samples from acute and convalescent phases originated in the United States, Italy and Spain. PBMCs, B-cell-depleted T cells, or T cells were the source of the cDNA or gDNA that made up the material.

Per the germline V gene, CDR1 is SGHRS and CDR2 is YFSETQ. Unmatched junction bases numbered 7, after V lost 0 bases and J lost 6 bases. The CDR3 totals 16 residues. In the original processing: Amplification with reference gene primers provided the estimates of nucleated cell counts. Clones were read by immunoSEQ multiplex PCR, and TCRdb kept only the in-frame ones, dropping some. D and trimming come from the DNA, and the V and J calls and clone size come from that table. This table has around 80,000 clones, roughly 80% appearing once. The sample comprised peripheral blood. The chain employs TRBV5-1 and TRBJ1-3; 9 bases are shared with TRBD1. The sequence derives from an elderly woman with active or convalescent COVID-19. The CDR3 DNA reads as TGCGCCAGCAGCTTGGCCAGTGGGACAGGGATAAACACCATATATTTT. This gives the protein CASSLASGTGINTIYF.